This TCR beta chain was recovered during a study of T-cell memory formation after mild COVID-19. General study points: Contracting CD4+ clones sat mainly in CM and EM; CD8+ in EMRA. There were some responding clones in pre-infection memory, which suggested that cross-reactive memory had joined. Day 15 to 85 contractors were CD4/CD8 balanced; later expanders leaned CD4+.

This clonotype was recorded at least ten times. Its antigen is as yet unknown. The 5'RACE method, run with constant-segment primers, produced TCR alpha and TCR beta cDNA libraries (carrying sample barcodes and UMIs). TCRdb recomputed calls from the 5' RACE reads with MiXCR, one row per CDR3 protein. In the table there are more than 450,000 distinct CDR3 sequences, about a sixth of which are singletons. This TCR was sampled from an adult woman who had mild COVID-19 (a few samples of this study predate the infection). Cell type and time point are not known. The sample consisted of PBMCs or a T cell subset sorted from them (not recorded which).

Here the CDR3 DNA reads TGTGCCACCAGTGACCCGATCCCCGGGTTTAATGAGCAGTTCTTC. It encodes CATSDPIPGFNEQFF. The chain uses TRBV24-1 and TRBJ2-1; D not certain. Trimming cost V 4 bases and J 7 bases, with 16 bases left between them. The CDR3 runs 15 residues. Looked up from germline, CDR1 is KGHDR and CDR2 is SFDVKD.